A few counts support the clone carrying this T cell receptor beta chain. The sample is drawn from a study of blood T cells in healthy people across ages. Roughly 10 milliliters of peripheral blood were drawn from each donor into EDTA-treated tubes. Per sample, extraction of total RNA gave at least 6 micrograms in every case. V was clipped by 2 bases and J by 4 bases, with 16 bases between them. The CDR3 totals 15 residues. Germline V CDR1 and CDR2: SGHRS, YFSETQ. It was with a sample-barcoded 5' primer and a J-beta primer mix that a second PCR of about 6 to 12 cycles was run. All samples gave at least 2.5 million CDR3-containing paired-end reads. TCRdb analysed the 5' RACE reads with MiXCR anew, one entry per CDR3 protein. The repertoire consists of 350,000 to 450,000 distinct CDR3 sequences, with about 49% occurring once and the leading ten covering 51%.

The rearrangement uses TRBV5-1 and TRBJ2-7; D perhaps matches TRBD2 (5 bases). This clonotype was sampled from a man in his 60s in good health. Sequencing was carried out using blood. The CDR3, as DNA: TGCGCCAGCAGCTTAGTTGCCAACGGGGTGTACGAGCAGTACTTC. Amino acid sequence: CASSLVANGVYEQYF.